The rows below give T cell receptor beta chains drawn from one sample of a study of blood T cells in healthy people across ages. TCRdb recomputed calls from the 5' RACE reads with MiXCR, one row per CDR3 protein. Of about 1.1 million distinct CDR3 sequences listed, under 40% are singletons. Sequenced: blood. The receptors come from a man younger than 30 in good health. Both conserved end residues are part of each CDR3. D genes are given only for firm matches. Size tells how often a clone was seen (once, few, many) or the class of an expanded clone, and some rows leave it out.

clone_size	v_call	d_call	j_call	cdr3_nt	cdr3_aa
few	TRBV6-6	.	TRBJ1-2	TGTGCCAGCTTGGGGTATGGCTACACCTTC	CASLGYGYTF
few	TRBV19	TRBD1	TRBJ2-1	TGTGCCAGTTGCCCTAACAGGGGAACCTACAATGAGCAGTTCTTC	CASCPNRGTYNEQFF
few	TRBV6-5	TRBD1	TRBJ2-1	TGTGCCAGCAGTGCCGGGACAGGGGGCTCAAATGAGCAGTTCTTC	CASSAGTGGSNEQFF
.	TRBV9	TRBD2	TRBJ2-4	TGTGCCAGCAGCGTAGATAGCGGGGGGGCGGCCAAAAACATTCAGTACTTC	CASSVDSGGAAKNIQYF
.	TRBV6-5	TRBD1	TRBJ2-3	TGTGCCAGCAGTACCCGGGACAGACGCACAGATACGCAGTATTTT	CASSTRDRRTDTQYF
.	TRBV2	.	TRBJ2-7	TGTGCCAGCAGTCTCCGGGGGACGACCTACGAGCAGTACTTC	CASSLRGTTYEQYF
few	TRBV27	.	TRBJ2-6	TGTGCCAGCAGTTTAGGACGCTTCTCTGGGGCCAACGTCCTGACTTTC	CASSLGRFSGANVLTF
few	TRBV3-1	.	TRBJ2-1	TGTGCCAGCAGCCAGTCTCTGAACAATGAGCAGTTCTTC	CASSQSLNNEQFF
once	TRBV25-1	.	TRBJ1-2	TGTGCCAGCAGTCGGACGTGGGACCTTTATGGCTACACCTTC	CASSRTWDLYGYTF
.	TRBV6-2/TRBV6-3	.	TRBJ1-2	TGTGCCAGCAGCAAGACAGTATATGGCTACACCTTC	CASSKTVYGYTF
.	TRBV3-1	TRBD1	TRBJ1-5	TGTGCCAGCAGCGCCGGGACAGGGGCGCAACAGCCCCAGCATTTT	CASSAGTGAQQPQHF
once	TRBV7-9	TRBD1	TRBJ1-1	TGTGCCGGCAGCTTAGCCCAGGGGGCTGTCACTGAAGCTTTCTTT	CAGSLAQGAVTEAFF
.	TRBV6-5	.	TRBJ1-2	TGTGCCAGCAGTTACCAAAGCGGGGCGAATGGCTACACCTTC	CASSYQSGANGYTF
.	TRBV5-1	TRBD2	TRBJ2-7	TGCGCCAGCAGCCGGACGACTAGCGCGCTCTCCTACGAGCAGTACTTC	CASSRTTSALSYEQYF
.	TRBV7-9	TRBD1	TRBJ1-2	TGTGCCAGCAGCTTAACAACCGGGACAGGATATGGCTACACCTTC	CASSLTTGTGYGYTF
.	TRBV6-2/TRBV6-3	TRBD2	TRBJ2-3	TGTGCCAGCAGTTACTCCCTAGCGGGGGGACGTTTCACAGATACGCAGTATTTT	CASSYSLAGGRFTDTQYF
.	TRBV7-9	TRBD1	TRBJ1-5	TGTGCCAGCAGCAACAAAGACAGGGTTGGTCAGCCCCAGCATTTT	CASSNKDRVGQPQHF
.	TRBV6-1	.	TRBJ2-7	TGTGCCAGCAGTGGGACGGCCCTCGACGAGCAGTACTTC	CASSGTALDEQYF
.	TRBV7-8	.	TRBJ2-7	TGTGCCAGCAGCTTAGGGCAGAGTAACCTCTACGAGCAGTACTTC	CASSLGQSNLYEQYF
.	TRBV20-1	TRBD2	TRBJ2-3	TGCAGCCAGAGCGGGGGGGCCACAGATACGCAGTATTTT	CSQSGGATDTQYF
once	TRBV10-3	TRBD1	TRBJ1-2	TGTGCCATCAGTGAGGAGCAGGGGGCGAATTCGGTTAGTGGCTACACCTTC	CAISEEQGANSVSGYTF
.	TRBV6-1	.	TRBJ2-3	TGTGCCAGCAGTGAAAGGGCCGACAGAGGGAGAGATACGCAGTATTTT	CASSERADRGRDTQYF
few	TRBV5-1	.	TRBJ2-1	TGCGCCAGCAGCCCGGGTGTGTCGTCCCATGAGCAGTTCTTC	CASSPGVSSHEQFF
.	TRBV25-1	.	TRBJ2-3	TGTGCCAGCAGTGAAAGTTTGGGCAGCTACACAGATACGCAGTATTTT	CASSESLGSYTDTQYF
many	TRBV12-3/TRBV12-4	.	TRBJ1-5	TGTGCCAGCAGTTTAGGGGTACAATATAGCAATCAGCCCCAGCATTTT	CASSLGVQYSNQPQHF
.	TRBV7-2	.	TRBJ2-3	TGTGCCAGCAGCACCTCTAGAACAGACACAGATACGCAGTATTTT	CASSTSRTDTDTQYF
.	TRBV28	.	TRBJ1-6	TGTGCCAGCAAAAAGGGACTCATTAATTCACCCCTCCACTTT	CASKKGLINSPLHF
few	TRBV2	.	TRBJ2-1	TGTGCCAGCAGCCGACAGGTCGAGAATGAGCAGTTCTTC	CASSRQVENEQFF
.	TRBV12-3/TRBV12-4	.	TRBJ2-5	TGTGCCAGCAGTTTTTCGGGGGAAGCGGCAGAGACCCAGTACTTC	CASSFSGEAAETQYF
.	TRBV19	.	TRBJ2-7	TGTGCCAGTAGTCTTCGGGACGGAAGCTACGAGCAGTACTTC	CASSLRDGSYEQYF
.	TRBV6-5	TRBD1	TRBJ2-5	TGTGCCAGCAGTTACCCTCCGGGACAGGGGGCGCTTGGTGAGACCCAGTACTTC	CASSYPPGQGALGETQYF
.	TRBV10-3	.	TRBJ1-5	TGTGCCATCAGTGTGGAGGGGGGCAATCAGCCCCAGCATTTT	CAISVEGGNQPQHF
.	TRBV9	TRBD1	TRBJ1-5	TGTGCCAGCAGCGTTGGACAGGGCCCAGGGCCCCAGCATTTT	CASSVGQGPGPQHF
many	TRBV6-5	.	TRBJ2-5	TGTGCCAGCAGTTACTCGATGGCATCAGAGACCCAGTACTTC	CASSYSMASETQYF
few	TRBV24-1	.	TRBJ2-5	TGTGCCACCAGTGCGAATTCCCATCGCTTGTACTTC	CATSANSHRLYF
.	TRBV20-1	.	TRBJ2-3	TGCAGTGCTAGAGTTGGTAGGGGAGGAAGCACAGATACGCAGTATTTT	CSARVGRGGSTDTQYF
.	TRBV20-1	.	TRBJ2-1	TGCAGTCCTAGGCATTTATCCTACAATGAGCAGTTCTTC	CSPRHLSYNEQFF
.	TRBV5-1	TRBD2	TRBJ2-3	TGCGCCAGCAGCCCGGGAGGGGCTACGCAGTATTTT	CASSPGGATQYF
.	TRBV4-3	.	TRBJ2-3	TGCGCCAGCAGCCAAGGACAGCTCGGCGACGCAGATACGCAGTATTTT	CASSQGQLGDADTQYF
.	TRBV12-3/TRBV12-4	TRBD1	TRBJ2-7	TGTGCCAGCACCCAACGTTGGGGGACAGGCTCCTACGAGCAGTACTTC	CASTQRWGTGSYEQYF
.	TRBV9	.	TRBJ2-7	TGTGCCAGCAGCGTAGAGCCTAGACCCTACGAGCAGTACTTC	CASSVEPRPYEQYF
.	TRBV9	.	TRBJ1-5	TGTGCCAGCAGCGTAGAAGGAGGGGAAAACAATCAGCCCCAGCATTTT	CASSVEGGENNQPQHF
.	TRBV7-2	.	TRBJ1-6	TGTGCCAGCAGCTTAAGAGACGGTCGGCATAATTCACCCCTCCACTTT	CASSLRDGRHNSPLHF
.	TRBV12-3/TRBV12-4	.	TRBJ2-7	TGTGCCAGCAGTCCCGACAGTGGGAACGAGCAGTACTTC	CASSPDSGNEQYF
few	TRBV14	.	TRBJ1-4	TGTGCCAGCAGCCAGATGGACAGATCAACTAATGAAAAACTGTTTTTT	CASSQMDRSTNEKLFF
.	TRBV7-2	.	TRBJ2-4	TGTGCCAGCACCACGGCACTAGCCAAAAACATTCAGTACTTC	CASTTALAKNIQYF
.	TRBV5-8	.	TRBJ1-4	TGTGCCAGCACCCGGGGAACCTATAATGAAAAACTGTTTTTT	CASTRGTYNEKLFF
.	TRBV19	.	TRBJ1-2	TGTGCCAGTAGTATCCCCTCATATGGCTACACCTTC	CASSIPSYGYTF
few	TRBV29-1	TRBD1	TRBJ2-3	TGCAGCGTTGAGGACAGGTCCGCAGATACGCAGTATTTT	CSVEDRSADTQYF
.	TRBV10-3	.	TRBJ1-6	TGTGCCACAAACGTAAGGGTCGGAAATTCACCCCTCCACTTT	CATNVRVGNSPLHF
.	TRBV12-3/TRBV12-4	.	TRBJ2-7	TGTGCCAGCAGTCAGTACAGCTCCTACGAGCAGTACTTC	CASSQYSSYEQYF
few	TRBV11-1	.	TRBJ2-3	TGTGCCAGCAGCTTAAATGCCCAGGGAGATACGCAGTATTTT	CASSLNAQGDTQYF
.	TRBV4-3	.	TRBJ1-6	TGCGCCAGCAGCCAAGGAATAGGGACCGACCTCTTTTCACCCCTCCACTTT	CASSQGIGTDLFSPLHF